This T cell receptor beta chain was identified in a study of cytomegalovirus exposure and HLA in healthy donors. With respect to this clone: The antigen is not known.

The donors gave bone marrow, and they were healthy. Unrecorded immune exposures were likely, despite nominal health at sampling. The PCR made use of 60 Vbeta and 13 Jbeta primers. Clones were read by immunoSEQ multiplex PCR, and TCRdb kept only the in-frame ones, dropping some. Altogether roughly 180,000 clones are present, just under 80% being singletons, with the ten largest covering about 1.3%. CDR1 and CDR2 (germline): WSHSY, SAAADI. V dropped 0 bases and J dropped 3 bases, with 9 bases sitting between them. This CDR3 is 15 amino acids long. Overall study results and limits: In a later analysis, V- and J-gene trimming of beta chains associated with a DCLRE1C missense variant, replicated independently. Evidence from a later analysis indicated that most CMV-associated TCR beta chains looked HLA-restricted.

The TCR was taken from a man aged 30-40 years in good health and CMV-seronegative. Sample: PBMCs. The chain uses TRBV10-2 and TRBJ1-5, with D perhaps TRBD1 (5 bases). Here the CDR3 DNA reads TGCGCCAGCAGTGAGTCGGGGCAGATCAATCAGCCCCAGCATTTT. Protein product: CASSESGQINQPQHF.